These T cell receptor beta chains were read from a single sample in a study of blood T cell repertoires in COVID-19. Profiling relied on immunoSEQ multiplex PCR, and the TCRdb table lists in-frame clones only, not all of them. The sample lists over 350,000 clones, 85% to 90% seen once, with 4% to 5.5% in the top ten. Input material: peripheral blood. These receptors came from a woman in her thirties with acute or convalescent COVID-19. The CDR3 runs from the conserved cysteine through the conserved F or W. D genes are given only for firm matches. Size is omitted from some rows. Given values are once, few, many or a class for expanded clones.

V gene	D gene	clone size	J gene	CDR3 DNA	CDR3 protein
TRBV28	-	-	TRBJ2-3	TGTGCCAGCAGTTCCGGGGTAGTGACAGATACGCAGTATTTT	CASSSGVVTDTQYF
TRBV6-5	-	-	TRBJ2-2	TGTGCCACGGCGGGGGCCCCCAACACCGGGGAGCTGTTTTTT	CATAGAPNTGELFF
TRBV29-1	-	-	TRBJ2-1	TGCAGCGTTGTGAGCCACAATGAGCAGTTCTTC	CSVVSHNEQFF
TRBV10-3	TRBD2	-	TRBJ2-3	TGTGCCATCAGTGAGTCTGCGGGGGGGGCTGGAACAGATACGCAGTATTTT	CAISESAGGAGTDTQYF
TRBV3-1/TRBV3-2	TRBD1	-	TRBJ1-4	TGTGCCAGCAGCCAAACGTATATTCGGAGCAGGGGGCTAGGTGAAAAACTGTTTTTT	CASSQTYIRSRGLGEKLFF
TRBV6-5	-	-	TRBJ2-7	TGTGCCAGCAGAAGGACACCGGGGGAGATCGACGAGCAGTACTTC	CASRRTPGEIDEQYF
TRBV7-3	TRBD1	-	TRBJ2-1	TGTGCCAGCAGCCTAATCGGGACAGCCTACAATGAGCAGTTCTTC	CASSLIGTAYNEQFF
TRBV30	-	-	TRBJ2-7	TGTGCCTGGAGTGAGGGGGTTGCGAGTGGCGAGCAGTACTTC	CAWSEGVASGEQYF
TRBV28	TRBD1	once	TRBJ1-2	TGTGCCAGCAGACCGGGACAGGGATTAAGCTACACCTTC	CASRPGQGLSYTF
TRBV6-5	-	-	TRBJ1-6	TGTGCCAGCAGTTACTCAGAGCGCTCACCCCTCCACTTT	CASSYSERSPLHF
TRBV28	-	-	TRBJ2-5	TGTGCCAGCAGTTTTCTGGAGGTTCAAGAGACCCAGTACTTC	CASSFLEVQETQYF
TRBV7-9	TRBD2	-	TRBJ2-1	TGTGCCAGCAGCTCGCCGACTAGCGGGGGGGTGGGCTACAATGAGCAGTTCTTC	CASSSPTSGGVGYNEQFF
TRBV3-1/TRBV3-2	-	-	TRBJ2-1	TGTGCCAGCAGCCAAGGTAGCGGAGGTTACAATGAGCAGTTCTTC	CASSQGSGGYNEQFF
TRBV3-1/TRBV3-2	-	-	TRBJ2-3	TGTGCCAGCAGCCAAGACACGTATTCGGGGGAAACATACACAGATACGCAGTATTTT	CASSQDTYSGETYTDTQYF
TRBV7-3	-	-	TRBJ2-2	TGTGCCAGCAGGACAGGCAACACCGGGGAGCTGTTTTTT	CASRTGNTGELFF
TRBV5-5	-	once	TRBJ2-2	TGTGCCAGCAGCTTGGGAGACACCGGGGAGCTGTTTTTT	CASSLGDTGELFF
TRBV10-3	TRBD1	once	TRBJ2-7	TGTGCCATCAAAGGACAGGGGTACGAGCAGTACTTC	CAIKGQGYEQYF
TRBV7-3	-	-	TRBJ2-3	TGTGCCAGCAGCCTGCGGGACTCCCCCACAGATACGCAGTATTTT	CASSLRDSPTDTQYF
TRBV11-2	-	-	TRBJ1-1	TGTGCCAGCAGCTTAAGTACAGGAGCTACAGCTGAAGCTTTCTTT	CASSLSTGATAEAFF
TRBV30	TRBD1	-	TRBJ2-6	TGTGCCTGGAGTGTCCGGCAGGGGGCAGCTGGGGCCAACGTCCTGACTTTC	CAWSVRQGAAGANVLTF
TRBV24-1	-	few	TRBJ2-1	TGTGCCACCAGTGATTTCGTAAATGAGCAGTTCTTC	CATSDFVNEQFF
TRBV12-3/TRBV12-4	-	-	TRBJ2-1	TGTGCCAGTGAAAAGGGAGGAAACAATGAGCAGTTCTTC	CASEKGGNNEQFF
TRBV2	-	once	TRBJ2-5	TGTGCCAGCAGTGCGGTAACAGACCAAGAGACCCAGTACTTC	CASSAVTDQETQYF
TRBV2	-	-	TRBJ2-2	TGTGCCAGCAGTACCAGGGTGGACACCGGGGAGCTGTTTTTT	CASSTRVDTGELFF
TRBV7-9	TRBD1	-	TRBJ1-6	TGTGCCAGCAGCGGGGACAGAGGAAATTCACCCCTCCACTTT	CASSGDRGNSPLHF
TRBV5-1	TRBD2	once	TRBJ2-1	TGCGCCAGCAGCGGGACTAGCGGTGAGCAGTTCTTC	CASSGTSGEQFF
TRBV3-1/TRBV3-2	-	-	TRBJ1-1	TGTGCCAGCAGCCGAGCTCGGACTTTGGAAGCTTTCTTT	CASSRARTLEAFF
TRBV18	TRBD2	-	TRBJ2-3	TGTGCCAGCTCACCGGGACTAGAAGATACGCAGTATTTT	CASSPGLEDTQYF
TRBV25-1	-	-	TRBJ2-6	TGTGCCAGCAGTGAACTACAGGGACCCTCTGGGGCCAACGTCCTGACTTTC	CASSELQGPSGANVLTF
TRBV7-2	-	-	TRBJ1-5	TGTGCCAGCAGCTCCCACAGCGGTCAGCCCCAGCATTTT	CASSSHSGQPQHF
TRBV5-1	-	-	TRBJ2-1	TGCGCCAGCAGCTTGGGGGGTTCGCAGGGCCTCGAGCAGTTCTTC	CASSLGGSQGLEQFF
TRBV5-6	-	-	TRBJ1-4	TGTGCCAGCAGCGCCCCGGGAGGGGTTTTAGAAAAACTGTTTTTT	CASSAPGGVLEKLFF
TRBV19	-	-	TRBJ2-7	TGTGCCAGTAGAAAATTGGCAGGCTCCTACGAGCAGTACTTC	CASRKLAGSYEQYF
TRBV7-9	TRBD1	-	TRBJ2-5	TGTGCCAGCAGCGTAACAGGGGCAGAGACCCAGTACTTC	CASSVTGAETQYF
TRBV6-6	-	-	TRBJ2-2	TGTGCCAGCAGTATCCCCGGGGGGCTTGGGGAGCTGTTTTTT	CASSIPGGLGELFF
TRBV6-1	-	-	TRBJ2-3	TGTGCCAGCAGTGAAGCTGAGGACAAACTAAGGTACACAGATACGCAGTATTTT	CASSEAEDKLRYTDTQYF
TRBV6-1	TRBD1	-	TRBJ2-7	TGTGCCAGCAGTGAATCCGGACAGGCTAGGTACGAGCAGTACTTC	CASSESGQARYEQYF
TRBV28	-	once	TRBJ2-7	TGTGCCAGCAGTTCAACGACGGGCTCCTACGAGCAGTACTTC	CASSSTTGSYEQYF
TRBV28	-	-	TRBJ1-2	TGTGCCAGCAGTTTAGCGGGAGGGGCGTCCGTCTATGGCTACACCTTC	CASSLAGGASVYGYTF
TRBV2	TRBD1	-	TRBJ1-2	TGTGCCAGCAGTGCCGGGACAGGGATTGGCTACACCTTC	CASSAGTGIGYTF